One and the same sample provided the 8 T cell receptor beta chains below, sequenced in a study of T cell responses to AZD1222 COVID-19 vaccine. Sequenced by immunoSEQ multiplex PCR; TCRdb stores in-frame clones only, minus some. The sample holds approximately 160,000 clones, approximately 93% seen once. Sequences were derived from peripheral blood, sampled on day 0 of AZD1222 vaccination. The receptors come from an adult in good health.

The chain links TRBV5-1 to TRBJ2-2; the match to TRBD1 covers 8 bases. J gave up 4 bases and V 0 bases, and 5 bases lay outside the gene matches. This CDR3 is 16 amino acids long. Germline assignment: CDR1 SGHRS and CDR2 YFSETQ. The CDR3 bases are TGCGCCAGCAGCTTGGTAGGACAGGGAATCACCGGGGAGCTGTTTTTT. As protein: CASSLVGQGITGELFF.

This chain links TRBV28 with TRBJ2-3; 9 positions match TRBD1. V trimming: 6 bases; J trimming: 6 bases; junction bases outside the gene matches: 10. Germline V gene data show CDR1 as MDHEN and CDR2 as SYDVKM. The CDR3 loop spans 15 amino acids. For the CDR3, the DNA is TGTGCCAGCAGACCAGGGGGGACAGGGTCCGATACGCAGTATTTT. It codes for CASRPGGTGSDTQYF.

The rearrangement links TRBV19 to TRBJ1-6; D unresolved. Trimming shortened V by 3 bases and J by 4 bases, and 7 bases separated the two germline ends. The CDR3 extends over 14 amino acids. The germline V gene has CDR1 LNHDA and CDR2 SQIVND (reference sequence). The CDR3 here is CASSMEGYNSPLHF. CDR3 coding DNA: TGTGCCAGTAGTATGGAGGGATATAATTCACCCCTCCACTTT.

The chain uses TRBV15 and TRBJ2-1, with 8 bases identical to TRBD1. The length of the CDR3 is 13 residues. J gave up 7 bases and V 3 bases, and 2 bases lay outside the gene matches. Per germline, CDR1 LNHNV and CDR2 YYDKDF (reference sequence). The CDR3 region is CATSRRDRNEQFF. In DNA form, the CDR3 reads TGTGCCACCAGCAGGAGGGACAGGAATGAGCAGTTCTTC.

The chain combines TRBV10-2 with TRBJ2-5; 8 nucleotides line up with TRBD1. V lost 6 bases to trimming and J lost 4 bases; unmatched junction nucleotides: 4. The CDR3 is 13 residues long. Germline CDR1 is WSHSY and CDR2 is SAAADI. The CDR3 DNA reads as TGCGCCAGCAGCCCGGACAGGGCAGAGACCCAGTACTTC. It codes for CASSPDRAETQYF.

This clone was picked up one time. This chain uses TRBV5-4 with TRBJ2-1, with TRBD1 matching over 12 bases. Unmatched junction bases numbered 11, after V lost 7 bases and J lost 9 bases. CDR1 is SGHNT, CDR2 YYREEE, per germline (reference sequence). This CDR3 contains 15 residues. CDR3 nucleotide sequence: TGTGCCAGCGGATCCGGGACAGGGGGCATGGGTGAGCAGTTCTTC. Protein sequence: CASGSGTGGMGEQFF.

The chain joins TRBV25-1 to TRBJ1-5; D possibly corresponds to TRBD1 (5 bases). This CDR3 contains 15 residues. Trimming took off 3 bases at V and 3 bases at J, with 12 bases between the two ends. CDR1 is MGHDK and CDR2 is SYGVNS in the germline V gene. CDR3: CASSDQDTINQPQHF. The CDR3 region has the DNA TGTGCCAGCAGTGACCAGGACACAATCAATCAGCCCCAGCATTTT.

CDR3 bases: TGTGCCAGCAGCCCCCGGGGGGGCGAAAGCACCGGGGAGCTGTTTTTT. Translating gives CASSPRGGESTGELFF. The chain recombines TRBV3-1 (or the pseudogene TRBV3-2) with TRBJ2-2; 8 bases line up with TRBD2. Germline values: CDR1 LGHDT, CDR2 YNNKEL (reference sequence). The CDR3 is 16 residues long. V shed 4 bases and J 4 bases; nucleotides not matched to a gene: 8.